The text below deals with one TCR beta chain. Authors' methods: Reference gene primer amplification in the assay estimated nucleated cell counts. Method: immunoSEQ multiplex PCR; TCRdb's copy keeps in-frame clones and lacks some. The D gene and trimming were derived from the DNA, and the V and J assignments and clone size from that table. The sample has roughly 63,000 clones, approximately 90% seen once; the top ten hold more than 2.5%. This sample is drawn from a study of blood T cell repertoires in COVID-19. In the study overall: Acute and convalescent COVID-19 specimens originated in the United States, Italy and Spain. The cDNA or gDNA used as material had been derived from T cells, B-cell-depleted T cells, or PBMCs.

The length of the CDR3 is 15 residues. Germline V gives CDR1 MNHEY, CDR2 SVGEGT. With 2 bases removed from V and 0 bases from J, the gap between germline ends came to 8 bases. This receptor was identified in a man aged 50-59 years with acute or convalescent COVID-19. V gene TRBV6-2 or TRBV6-3 combines with J gene TRBJ1-5; D ambiguous. The sequenced sample consisted of peripheral blood. DNA of the CDR3: TGTGCCAGCAGTTACGGAGAATATAGCAATCAGCCCCAGCATTTT. Translated: CASSYGEYSNQPQHF.